Detailed here is one T cell receptor (beta chain). Its antigen is undetermined. These data come from a study of early stage breast cancer tumors. Method: immunoSEQ multiplex PCR; TCRdb's copy keeps in-frame clones and lacks some. There are tens of thousands of clones in the sample; approximately 84% occur only once, and 9% to 9.5% lies in the top ten. The study, taken as a whole, reports: Compared with adjacent normal breast, tumors showed 2 to 2.5-fold denser, more clonal T cells. Comparing each tissue with blood distinguished tumor from normal in about 90% of the 16 patients.

Trimming took 3 bases from V and 2 from J, leaving 8 bases between them. The CDR3 is 14 residues long. Looked up from germline, CDR1 is SNHLY and CDR2 is FYNNEI. V is TRBV2 and J is TRBJ1-3, with D perhaps matching TRBD1 (6 bases). The receptor was derived from a person between 45 and 65 years old with breast cancer. Sequences were obtained from blood. The CDR3 region is CASSEAGAGNTIYF. The CDR3 DNA sequence: TGTGCCAGCAGTGAGGCAGGGGCTGGAAACACCATATATTTT.